This TCR beta chain was captured in a study of blood T cell repertoires in COVID-19. Background on the study: Sample material is recorded as cDNA or gDNA derived from T cells, B-cell-depleted T cells, or PBMCs.

Using immunoSEQ multiplex PCR, the repertoire was profiled, and TCRdb retains in-frame clones only, with some absent. The table lists 53,000 or so clones, approximately 80% of them singletons. Trimming at V came to 3 bases and at J to 1 base, leaving 5 bases not matched to a gene. In germline, CDR1 is KGHSH, CDR2 LQKENI. The CDR3 runs 16 residues. The TCR was taken from a human donor with active or convalescent COVID-19. The donor label of this sample is uncertain. This sequence joins TRBV18 and TRBJ1-1; 10 nucleotides match TRBD1. Material: peripheral blood. DNA for the CDR3: TGTGCCAGCTCACCCATAGGGACAGGGGCGAACACTGAAGCTTTCTTT. Translation: CASSPIGTGANTEAFF.